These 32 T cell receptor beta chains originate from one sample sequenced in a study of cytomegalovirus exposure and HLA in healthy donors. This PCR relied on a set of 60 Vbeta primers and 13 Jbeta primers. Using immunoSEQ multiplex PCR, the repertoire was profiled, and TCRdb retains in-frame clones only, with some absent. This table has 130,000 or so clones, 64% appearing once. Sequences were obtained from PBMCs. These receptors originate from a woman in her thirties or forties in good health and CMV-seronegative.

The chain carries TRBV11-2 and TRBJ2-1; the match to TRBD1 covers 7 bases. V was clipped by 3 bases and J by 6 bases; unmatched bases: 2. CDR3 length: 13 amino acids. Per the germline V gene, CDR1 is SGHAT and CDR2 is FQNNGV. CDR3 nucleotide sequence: TGTGCCAGCAGCTTCGACAGGGCCAATGAGCAGTTCTTC. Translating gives CASSFDRANEQFF.

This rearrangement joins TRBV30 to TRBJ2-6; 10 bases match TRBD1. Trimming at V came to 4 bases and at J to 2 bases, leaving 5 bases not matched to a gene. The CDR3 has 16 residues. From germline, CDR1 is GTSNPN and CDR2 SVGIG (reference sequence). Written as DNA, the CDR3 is TGTGCCTGGACCCAGACAGGGGGCCCTGGGGCCAACGTCCTGACTTTC. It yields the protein CAWTQTGGPGANVLTF.

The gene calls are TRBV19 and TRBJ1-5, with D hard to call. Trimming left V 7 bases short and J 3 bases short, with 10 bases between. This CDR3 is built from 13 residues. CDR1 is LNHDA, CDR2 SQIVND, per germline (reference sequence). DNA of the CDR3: TGTGCCAGTACACAGAGCCCCAATCAGCCCCAGCATTTT. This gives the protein CASTQSPNQPQHF.

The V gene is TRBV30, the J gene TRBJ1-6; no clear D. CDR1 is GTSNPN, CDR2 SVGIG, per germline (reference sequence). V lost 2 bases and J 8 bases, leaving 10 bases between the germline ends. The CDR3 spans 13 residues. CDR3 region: CAWSPGHDSPLHF. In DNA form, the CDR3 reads TGTGCCTGGAGTCCGGGTCACGATTCACCCCTCCACTTT.

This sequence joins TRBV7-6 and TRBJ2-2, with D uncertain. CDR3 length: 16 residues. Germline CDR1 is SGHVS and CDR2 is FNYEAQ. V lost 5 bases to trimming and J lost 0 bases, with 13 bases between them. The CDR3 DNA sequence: TGTGCCAGCAGCCCCCGGTTACGCCCGAACACCGGGGAGCTGTTTTTT. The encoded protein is CASSPRLRPNTGELFF.

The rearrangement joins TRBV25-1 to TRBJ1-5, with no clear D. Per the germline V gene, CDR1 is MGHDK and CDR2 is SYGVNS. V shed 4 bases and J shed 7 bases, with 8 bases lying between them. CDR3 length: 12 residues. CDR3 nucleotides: TGTGCCAGCAGTGTCCGCGGCCAGCCCCAGCATTTT. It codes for CASSVRGQPQHF.

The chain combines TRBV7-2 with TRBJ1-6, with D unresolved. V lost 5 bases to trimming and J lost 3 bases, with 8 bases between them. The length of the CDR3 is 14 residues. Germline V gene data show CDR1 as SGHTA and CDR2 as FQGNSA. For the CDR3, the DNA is TGTGCCAGCAGCACGACAAGCTATAATTCACCCCTCCACTTT. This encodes CASSTTSYNSPLHF.

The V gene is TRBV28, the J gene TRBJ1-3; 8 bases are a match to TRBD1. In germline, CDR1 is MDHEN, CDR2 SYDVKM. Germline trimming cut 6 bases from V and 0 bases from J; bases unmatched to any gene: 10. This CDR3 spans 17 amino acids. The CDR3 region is CASSQGAALYSGNTIYF. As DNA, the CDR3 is TGTGCCAGCAGCCAGGGGGCCGCACTCTACTCTGGAAACACCATATATTTT.

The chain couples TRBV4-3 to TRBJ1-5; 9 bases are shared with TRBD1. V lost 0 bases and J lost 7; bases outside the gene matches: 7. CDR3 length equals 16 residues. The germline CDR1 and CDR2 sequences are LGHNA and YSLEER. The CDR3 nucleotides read TGCGCCAGCAGCCAAGAGAACGGACAGGGGAGGCAGCCCCAGCATTTT. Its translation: CASSQENGQGRQPQHF.

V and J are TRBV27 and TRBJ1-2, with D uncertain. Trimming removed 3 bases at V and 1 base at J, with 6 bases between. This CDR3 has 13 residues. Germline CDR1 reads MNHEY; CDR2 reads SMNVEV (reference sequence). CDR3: CASSLRVNYGYTF. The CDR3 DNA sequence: TGTGCCAGCAGTTTGAGGGTTAACTATGGCTACACCTTC.

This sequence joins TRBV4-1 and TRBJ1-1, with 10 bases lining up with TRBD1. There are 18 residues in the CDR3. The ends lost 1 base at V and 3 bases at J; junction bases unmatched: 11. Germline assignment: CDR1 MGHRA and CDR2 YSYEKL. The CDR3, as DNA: TGCGCCAGCAGCCAAGCCGAGCGGTGGGGACAGGGGTACACTGAAGCTTTCTTT. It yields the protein CASSQAERWGQGYTEAFF.

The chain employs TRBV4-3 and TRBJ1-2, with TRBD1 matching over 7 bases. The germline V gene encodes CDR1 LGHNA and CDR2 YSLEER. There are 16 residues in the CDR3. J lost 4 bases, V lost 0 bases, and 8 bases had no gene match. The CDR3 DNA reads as TGCGCCAGCAGCCAAGAGAGACAGGGACCCTTCTATGGCTACACCTTC. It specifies CASSQERQGPFYGYTF.

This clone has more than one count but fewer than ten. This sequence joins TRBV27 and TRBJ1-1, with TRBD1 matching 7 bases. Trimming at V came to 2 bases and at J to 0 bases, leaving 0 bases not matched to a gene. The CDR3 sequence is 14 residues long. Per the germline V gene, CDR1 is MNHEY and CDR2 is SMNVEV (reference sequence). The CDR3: CASSLGQVNTEAFF. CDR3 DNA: TGTGCCAGCAGTTTAGGACAGGTGAACACTGAAGCTTTCTTT.

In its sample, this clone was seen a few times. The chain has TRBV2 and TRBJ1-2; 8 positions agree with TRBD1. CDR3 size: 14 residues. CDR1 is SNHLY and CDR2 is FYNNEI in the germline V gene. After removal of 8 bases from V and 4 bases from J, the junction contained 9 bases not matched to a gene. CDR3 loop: CASADRALGYGYTF. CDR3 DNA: TGTGCCAGCGCGGACAGGGCCTTAGGCTATGGCTACACCTTC.

For the CDR3, the DNA is TGTGCCAGCACCTTAGGGGAGGGTACTGAAGCTTTCTTT. Protein: CASTLGEGTEAFF. This sequence joins TRBV27 and TRBJ1-1; D is possibly TRBD1 (5 bases). Deletions cut 7 bases from V and 5 bases from J, with 14 bases between. There are 13 residues in the CDR3. Germline CDR1 reads MNHEY; CDR2 reads SMNVEV (reference sequence).

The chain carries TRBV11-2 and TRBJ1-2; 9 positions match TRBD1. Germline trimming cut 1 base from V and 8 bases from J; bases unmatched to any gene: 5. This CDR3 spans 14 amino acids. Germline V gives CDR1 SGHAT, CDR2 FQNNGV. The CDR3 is CASSLAGQGSGYTF. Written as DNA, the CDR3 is TGTGCCAGCAGCTTAGCCGGACAGGGGAGCGGCTACACCTTC.

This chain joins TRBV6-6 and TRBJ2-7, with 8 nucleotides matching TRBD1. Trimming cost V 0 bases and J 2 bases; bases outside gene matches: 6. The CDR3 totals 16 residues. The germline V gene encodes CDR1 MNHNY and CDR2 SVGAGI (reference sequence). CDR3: CASSYSKGQVTYEQYF. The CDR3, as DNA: TGTGCCAGCAGTTACTCGAAGGGACAGGTGACCTACGAGCAGTACTTC.

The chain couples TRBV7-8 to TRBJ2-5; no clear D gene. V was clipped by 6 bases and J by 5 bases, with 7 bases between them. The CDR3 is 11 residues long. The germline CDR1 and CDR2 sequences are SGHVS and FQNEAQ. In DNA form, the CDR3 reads TGTGCCAGCAGGGCCGATGAGACCCAGTACTTC. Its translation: CASRADETQYF.

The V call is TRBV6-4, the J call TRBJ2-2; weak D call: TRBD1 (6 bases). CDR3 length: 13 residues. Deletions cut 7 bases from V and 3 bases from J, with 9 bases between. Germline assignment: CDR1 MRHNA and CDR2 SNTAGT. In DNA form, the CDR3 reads TGTGCCAGCATGGCAGGGGACACCGGGGAGCTGTTTTTT. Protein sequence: CASMAGDTGELFF.

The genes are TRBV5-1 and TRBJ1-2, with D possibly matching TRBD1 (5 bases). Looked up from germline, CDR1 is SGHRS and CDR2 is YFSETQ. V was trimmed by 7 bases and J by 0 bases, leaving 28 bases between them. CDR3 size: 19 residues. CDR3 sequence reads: CASRPYLRGETSANYGYTF. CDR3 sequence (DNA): TGCGCCAGCCGACCTTATTTAAGGGGCGAGACTTCAGCTAACTATGGCTACACCTTC.

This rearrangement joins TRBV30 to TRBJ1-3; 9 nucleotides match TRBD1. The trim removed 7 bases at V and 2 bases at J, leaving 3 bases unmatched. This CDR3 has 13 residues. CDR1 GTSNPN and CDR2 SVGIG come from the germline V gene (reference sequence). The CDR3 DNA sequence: TGTGCCTTTGACAGGGGGACTGGAAACACCATATATTTT. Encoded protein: CAFDRGTGNTIYF.

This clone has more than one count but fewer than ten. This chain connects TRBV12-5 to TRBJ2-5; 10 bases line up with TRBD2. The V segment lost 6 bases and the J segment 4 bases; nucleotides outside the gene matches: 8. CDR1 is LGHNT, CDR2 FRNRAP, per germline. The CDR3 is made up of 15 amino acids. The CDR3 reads CASGHGSGGLETQYF. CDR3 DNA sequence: TGTGCTAGTGGCCACGGTAGCGGGGGGCTAGAGACCCAGTACTTC.

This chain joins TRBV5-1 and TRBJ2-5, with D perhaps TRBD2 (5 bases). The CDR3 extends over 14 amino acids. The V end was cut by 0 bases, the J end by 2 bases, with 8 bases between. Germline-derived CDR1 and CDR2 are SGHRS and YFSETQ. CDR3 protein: CASSLGGLQETQYF. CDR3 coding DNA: TGCGCCAGCAGCTTGGGAGGGTTGCAAGAGACCCAGTACTTC. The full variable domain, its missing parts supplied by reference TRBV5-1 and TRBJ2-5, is KAGVTQTPRYLIKTRGQQVTLSCSPISGHRSVSWYQQTPGQGLQFLFEYFSETQRNKGNFPGRFSGRQFSNSRSEMNVSTLELGDSALYLCASSLGGLQETQYFGPGTRLLVL.

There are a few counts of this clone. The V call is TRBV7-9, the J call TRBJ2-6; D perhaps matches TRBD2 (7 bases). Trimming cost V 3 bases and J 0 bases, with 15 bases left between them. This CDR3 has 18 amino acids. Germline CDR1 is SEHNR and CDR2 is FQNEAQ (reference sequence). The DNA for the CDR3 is TGTGCCAGCAGCTTCTTCGGGGGGCGCCACTCTGGGGCCAACGTCCTGACTTTC. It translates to CASSFFGGRHSGANVLTF. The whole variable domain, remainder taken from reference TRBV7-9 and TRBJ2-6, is DTGVSQNPRHKITKRGQNVTFRCDPISEHNRLYWYRQTLGQGPEFLTYFQNEAQLEKSRLLSDRFSAERPKGSFSTLEIQRTEQGDSAMYLCASSFFGGRHSGANVLTFGAGSRLTVL.

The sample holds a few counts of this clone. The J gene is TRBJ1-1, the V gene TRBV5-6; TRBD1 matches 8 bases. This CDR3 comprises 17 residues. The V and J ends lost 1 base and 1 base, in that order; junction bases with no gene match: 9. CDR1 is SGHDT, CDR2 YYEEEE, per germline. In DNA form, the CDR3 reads TGTGCCAGCAGCTTGAAGGTAGCGACAGGGGAGAACACTGAAGCTTTCTTT. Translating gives CASSLKVATGENTEAFF.

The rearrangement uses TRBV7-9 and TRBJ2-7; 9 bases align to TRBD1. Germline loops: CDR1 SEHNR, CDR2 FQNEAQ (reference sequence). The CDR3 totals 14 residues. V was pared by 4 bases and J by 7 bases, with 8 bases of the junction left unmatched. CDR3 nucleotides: TGTGCCAGCAGCTCCCGACAGGGGGTGAGGGAGCAGTACTTC. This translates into CASSSRQGVREQYF.

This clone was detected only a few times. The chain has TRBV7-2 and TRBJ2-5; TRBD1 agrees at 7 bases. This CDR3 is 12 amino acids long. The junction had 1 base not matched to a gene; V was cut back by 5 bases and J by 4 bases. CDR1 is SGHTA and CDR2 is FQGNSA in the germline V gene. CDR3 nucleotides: TGTGCCAGCAGCCGGACAGGAGAGACCCAGTACTTC. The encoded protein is CASSRTGETQYF.

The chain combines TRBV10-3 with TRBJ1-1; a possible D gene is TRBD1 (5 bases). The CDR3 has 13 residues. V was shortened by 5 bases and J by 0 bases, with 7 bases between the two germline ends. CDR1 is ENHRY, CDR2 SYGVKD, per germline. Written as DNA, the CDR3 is TGTGCCATCAGTCAGGGCTTGAACACTGAAGCTTTCTTT. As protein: CAISQGLNTEAFF.

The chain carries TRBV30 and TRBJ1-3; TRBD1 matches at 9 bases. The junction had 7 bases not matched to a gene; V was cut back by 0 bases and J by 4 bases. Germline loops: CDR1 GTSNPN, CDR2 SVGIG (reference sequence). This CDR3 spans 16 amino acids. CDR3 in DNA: TGTGCCTGGAGTGTATGGGGACAGGGAGGCGGAAACACCATATATTTT. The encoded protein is CAWSVWGQGGGNTIYF. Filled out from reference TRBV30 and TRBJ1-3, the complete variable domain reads SQTIHQWPATLVQPVGSPLSLECTVEGTSNPNLYWYRQAAGRGLQLLFYSVGIGQISSEVPQNLSASRPQDRQFILSSKKLLLSDSGFYLCAWSVWGQGGGNTIYFGEGSWLTVV.

Written as DNA, the CDR3 is TGTGCCAGCAGCTTAGGCGGCAGGGGGGGCAATCAGCCCCAGCATTTT. Its translation: CASSLGGRGGNQPQHF. The rearrangement joins TRBV7-2 to TRBJ1-5, with 7 bases identical to TRBD1. The junction had 5 bases not matched to a gene; V was cut back by 1 base and J by 2 bases. The CDR3 contains 16 residues. The germline V gene encodes CDR1 SGHTA and CDR2 FQGNSA.

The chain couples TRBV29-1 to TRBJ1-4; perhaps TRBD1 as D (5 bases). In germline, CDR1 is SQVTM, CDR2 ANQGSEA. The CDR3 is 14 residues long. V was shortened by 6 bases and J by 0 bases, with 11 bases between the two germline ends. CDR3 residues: CSVAQGTTNEKLFF. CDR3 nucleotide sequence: TGCAGCGTGGCGCAGGGAACAACTAATGAAAAACTGTTTTTT.

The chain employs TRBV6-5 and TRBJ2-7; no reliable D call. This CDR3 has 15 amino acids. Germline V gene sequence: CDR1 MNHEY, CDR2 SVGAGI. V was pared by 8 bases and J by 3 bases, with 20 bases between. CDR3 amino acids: CASLSLRRYYYEQYF. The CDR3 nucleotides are TGTGCCAGCCTCAGTTTGCGTCGGTACTACTACGAGCAGTACTTC.